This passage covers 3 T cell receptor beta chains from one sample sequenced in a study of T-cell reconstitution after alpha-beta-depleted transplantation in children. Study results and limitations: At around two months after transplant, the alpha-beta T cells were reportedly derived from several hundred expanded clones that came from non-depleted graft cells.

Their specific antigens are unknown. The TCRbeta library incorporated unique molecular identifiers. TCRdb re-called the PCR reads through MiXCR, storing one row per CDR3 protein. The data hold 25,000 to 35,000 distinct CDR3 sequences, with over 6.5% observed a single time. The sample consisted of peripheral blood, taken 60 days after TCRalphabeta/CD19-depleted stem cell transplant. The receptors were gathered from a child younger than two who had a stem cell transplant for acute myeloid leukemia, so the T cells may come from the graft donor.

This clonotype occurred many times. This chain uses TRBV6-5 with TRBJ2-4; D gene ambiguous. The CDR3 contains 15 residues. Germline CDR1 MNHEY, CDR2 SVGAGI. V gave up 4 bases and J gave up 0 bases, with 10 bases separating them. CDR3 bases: TGTGCCAGCAGTTCCCTGGTGGGAGCCAAAAACATTCAGTACTTC. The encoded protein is CASSSLVGAKNIQYF.

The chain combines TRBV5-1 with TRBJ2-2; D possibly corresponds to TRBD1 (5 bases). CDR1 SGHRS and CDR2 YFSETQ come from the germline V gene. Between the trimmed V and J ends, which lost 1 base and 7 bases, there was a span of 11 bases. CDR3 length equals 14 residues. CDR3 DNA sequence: TGCGCCAGCAGCTTGCGTGGGGCGATCGGGGAGCTGTTTTTT. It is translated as CASSLRGAIGELFF.

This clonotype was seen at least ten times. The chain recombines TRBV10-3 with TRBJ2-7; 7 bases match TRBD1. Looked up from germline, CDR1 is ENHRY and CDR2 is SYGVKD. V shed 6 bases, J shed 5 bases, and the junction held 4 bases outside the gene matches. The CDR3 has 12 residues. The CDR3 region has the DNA TGTGCCATCAGAATCAGGGGGAACGAGCAGTACTTC. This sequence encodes CAIRIRGNEQYF.